The rows below give T cell receptor beta chains drawn from one sample of a study of lymphopenia after photon versus proton radiotherapy. Sequencing was performed with immunoSEQ multiplex PCR; in TCRdb, only in-frame clones are kept and a portion is missing. The sample records about 7,300 clones, about nine tenths being singletons. Sequenced here: peripheral blood, sampled from a patient treated with photon-based radiotherapy. The receptors originated from a man in his 60s with cholangiocarcinoma. Both conserved end residues are part of each CDR3. A D gene is named only where the DNA matches it firmly. A row's size may be missing; if present it is once, few, many or a size class.

j_gene	d_gene	v_gene	abundance	CDR3aa	CDR3nt
TRBJ1-4	.	TRBV18	.	CASSPLGTTNEKLFF	TGTGCCAGCTCACCATTGGGGACAACTAATGAAAAACTGTTTTTT
TRBJ1-1	.	TRBV19	once	CASSISFITNTEAFF	TGTGCCAGTAGTATCTCCTTTATCACGAACACTGAAGCTTTCTTT
TRBJ2-3	.	TRBV19	few	CASSIPRFPFPNTQYF	TGTGCCAGTAGTATTCCCAGATTCCCATTCCCCAATACGCAGTATTTT
TRBJ2-5	.	TRBV5-1	.	CASSGPVGSETQYF	TGCGCCAGCAGCGGTCCAGTGGGTAGTGAAACCCAGTACTTC
TRBJ1-4	.	TRBV12-5	.	CASGLGMTGQRLFF	TGTGCTAGTGGTTTGGGGATGACAGGCCAGAGACTGTTTTTT
TRBJ2-5	TRBD1	TRBV11-2	once	CASSLDLRAGGLETQYF	TGTGCCAGCAGCTTAGATCTTAGGGCAGGGGGCTTAGAGACCCAGTACTTC
TRBJ2-3	TRBD2	TRBV5-4	.	CASSPPGLAGTDTQYF	TGTGCCAGCAGCCCTCCGGGACTAGCGGGCACAGATACGCAGTATTTT
TRBJ2-7	.	TRBV27	.	CASSFGQDSYEQYF	TGTGCCAGCAGTTTCGGGCAGGACTCCTACGAGCAGTACTTC
TRBJ2-7	.	TRBV18	.	CASSPLLSSYEQYF	TGTGCCAGCTCACCCCTACTTAGCTCCTACGAGCAGTACTTC
TRBJ1-1	.	TRBV25-1	.	CASSEYGETAEAFF	TGTGCCAGCAGTGAATATGGGGAGACGGCTGAAGCTTTCTTT
TRBJ2-3	TRBD2	TRBV25-1	.	CASSESSGGGSNPDTQYF	TGTGCCAGCAGTGAATCTTCCGGCGGGGGGAGCAACCCAGATACGCAGTATTTT
TRBJ2-5	.	TRBV25-1	.	CASSEWGPRQEIQYF	TGTGCCAGCAGTGAATGGGGACCACGACAAGAGATCCAGTACTTC
TRBJ2-3	TRBD2	TRBV5-1	.	CASSLGLAGASTDTQYF	TGCGCCAGCAGCTTGGGACTAGCGGGGGCCTCCACAGATACGCAGTATTTT
TRBJ1-1	.	TRBV7-9	once	CASSLTAGTEAFF	TGTGCCAGCAGCTTAACGGCGGGGACTGAAGCTTTCTTT
TRBJ1-4	.	TRBV5-1	.	CATKLLSAGDEKLFF	TGCGCCACTAAGCTTTTGTCGGCCGGGGATGAAAAACTGTTTTTT
TRBJ2-7	TRBD1	TRBV11-2	.	CASSVRDRGFYEQYF	TGTGCCAGCAGCGTCCGGGACAGGGGGTTCTACGAGCAGTACTTC
TRBJ2-3	TRBD1	TRBV11-2	.	CASSLTGGLGTDTQYF	TGTGCCAGCAGCTTGACAGGGGGCCTCGGCACGGATACGCAGTATTTT
TRBJ2-3	.	TRBV9	.	CASSVVDGHTQYF	TGTGCCAGCAGCGTAGTTGACGGCCATACGCAGTATTTT
TRBJ2-3	TRBD1	TRBV5-1	.	CASSLGQAGDTQYF	TGCGCCAGCAGCCTGGGACAGGCCGGAGATACGCAGTATTTT
TRBJ1-1	TRBD1	TRBV11-1	.	CASSSGQGLSEAFF	TGTGCCAGCAGCTCCGGACAGGGGCTATCTGAAGCTTTCTTT
TRBJ1-1	.	TRBV10-3	.	CAIRADGLNTEAFF	TGTGCCATCAGGGCTGACGGGTTGAACACTGAAGCTTTCTTT
TRBJ2-1	TRBD1	TRBV25-1	.	CASKGDRGNNEQFF	TGTGCCAGCAAAGGGGACAGGGGAAACAATGAGCAGTTCTTC
TRBJ2-5	TRBD1	TRBV11-2	.	CASSEGPGQDQETQYF	TGTGCCAGCAGCGAGGGACCGGGACAGGACCAAGAGACCCAGTACTTC
TRBJ1-5	.	TRBV5-5	.	CASSLAQGMSQPQHF	TGTGCCAGCAGCTTGGCGCAGGGGATGAGTCAGCCCCAGCATTTT
TRBJ2-1	.	TRBV29-1	.	CSVEDPGTSSYNEQFF	TGCAGCGTTGAAGATCCAGGGACGAGCTCCTACAATGAGCAGTTCTTC
TRBJ1-2	TRBD1	TRBV9	.	CASSKQGASGYTF	TGTGCCAGCAGCAAACAGGGGGCGAGTGGCTACACCTTC
TRBJ1-5	TRBD1	TRBV28	.	CASSARDRGRFPNQPQHF	TGTGCCAGCAGTGCCCGGGACAGGGGGCGCTTCCCAAATCAGCCCCAGCATTTT